These 27 T cell receptor beta chains were sequenced from one sample in a study of T cell changes during pregnancy in multiple sclerosis. This table comes from immunoSEQ multiplex PCR, and its TCRdb copy is limited to in-frame clones, with some not included. Of about 29,000 clones listed, more than 90% were seen once; the top ten hold 4.5% to 7%. This specimen consisted of CD8+ T cells from peripheral blood mononuclear cells, obtained before pregnancy. These TCRs come from a female donor with multiple sclerosis, enrolled in a pregnancy study.

V gene TRBV4-3 combines with J gene TRBJ2-1; 7 nucleotides agree with TRBD1. This CDR3 is built from 14 residues. After removal of 2 bases from V and 5 bases from J, the junction contained 3 bases not matched to a gene. Germline V gene lookup returns CDR1 LGHNA and CDR2 YSLEER. The CDR3 here is CASSQPGQHNEQFF. CDR3 bases: TGCGCCAGCAGCCAACCGGGACAGCACAATGAGCAGTTCTTC.

The CDR3 here is CASSQGQAGGELFF. CDR3 sequence (DNA): TGTGCCAGCAGCCAAGGCCAGGCGGGCGGGGAGCTGTTTTTT. The chain links TRBV4-2 to TRBJ2-2; D possibly corresponds to TRBD2 (5 bases). The CDR3 covers 14 residues. The V gene lost 1 base and the J gene lost 7 bases, with 10 bases spanning the gap. The germline V gene encodes CDR1 LGHNA and CDR2 YNFKEQ.

The V call is TRBV5-1, the J call TRBJ2-3; D is perhaps TRBD1 (6 bases). This CDR3 has 15 amino acids. The germline V and J ends were trimmed by 0 bases and 1 base, with 9 bases remaining between them. Germline lookup yields CDR1 SGHRS and CDR2 YFSETQ. This CDR3 is CASSLGWGRTDTQYF. DNA for the CDR3: TGCGCCAGCAGCTTGGGCTGGGGGCGCACAGATACGCAGTATTTT.

The chain combines TRBV10-3 with TRBJ2-7, with D tentatively TRBD1 (5 bases). V shed 2 bases and J shed 2 bases, with 7 bases lying between them. The V gene's germline CDR1 is ENHRY and CDR2 SYGVKD. This CDR3 contains 13 residues. The CDR3 nucleotides read TGTGCCATCAGTGAGACAGGAGCCTACGAGCAGTACTTC. It specifies CAISETGAYEQYF.

This sequence joins TRBV19 and TRBJ2-7; TRBD2 aligns across 8 bases. CDR1 LNHDA and CDR2 SQIVND come from the germline V gene (reference sequence). V was pared by 5 bases and J by 6 bases, with 6 bases of the junction left unmatched. This CDR3 has 13 residues. DNA of the CDR3: TGTGCCAGTAGTGCGGGGGGCGCTTCCGAGCAGTACTTC. It codes for CASSAGGASEQYF.

V gene TRBV5-4 combines with J gene TRBJ2-7; 7 bases match TRBD2. This CDR3 region has 15 residues. CDR1 and CDR2 from the germline V gene are SGHNT and YYREEE (reference sequence). J gave up 2 bases and V 2 bases, and 7 bases lay outside the gene matches. The CDR3 sequence is CASSFGGSAPYEQYF. DNA of the CDR3: TGTGCCAGCAGCTTCGGGGGGTCGGCTCCCTACGAGCAGTACTTC.

The rearrangement uses TRBV30 and TRBJ1-2; no clear D. The CDR3 spans 12 residues. Trimming stripped 5 bases from V and 4 bases from J, with 11 bases between. Looked up from germline, CDR1 is GTSNPN and CDR2 is SVGIG (reference sequence). The CDR3 DNA reads TGTGCCTGGGACCCGGGAGTCTATGGCTACACCTTC. Amino acids: CAWDPGVYGYTF.

The chain couples TRBV5-4 to TRBJ1-2; 7 bases are a match to TRBD1. The CDR3 runs 12 residues. V dropped 2 bases and J dropped 6; count of bases not matched to a gene: 1. Germline-derived CDR1 and CDR2 are SGHNT and YYREEE (reference sequence). The CDR3 here is CASSFGQDGYTF. The CDR3 coding sequence is TGTGCCAGCAGCTTCGGACAGGATGGCTACACCTTC.

This clone came up once. The chain recombines TRBV6-1 with TRBJ2-5; D is unresolved. CDR3 size: 10 residues. Germline V lookup: CDR1 MNHNS, CDR2 SASEGT. V lost 7 bases and J 5 bases, leaving 5 bases between the germline ends. CDR3 region: CASISETQYF. CDR3 bases: TGTGCCAGCATTTCTGAGACCCAGTACTTC.

This chain uses TRBV19 with TRBJ1-4; D gene unclear. CDR3 length equals 13 residues. CDR1 and CDR2 (germline): LNHDA, SQIVND (reference sequence). V was trimmed by 7 bases and J by 6 bases, leaving 12 bases between them. The CDR3 coding sequence is TGTGCCAGTAAAACAGTGAACTATGAAAAACTGTTTTTT. It specifies CASKTVNYEKLFF.

This chain uses TRBV7-2 with TRBJ2-2; TRBD2 matches 10 bases. Germline lookup yields CDR1 SGHTA and CDR2 FQGNSA. Trimming removed 1 base from V and 5 bases from J; junction bases left unmatched: 13. CDR3 length: 19 residues. CDR3 protein: CASSLVRYWTSGGTGELFF. Written as DNA, the CDR3 is TGTGCCAGCAGCTTAGTACGGTATTGGACTAGCGGCGGAACCGGGGAGCTGTTTTTT.

V usage is TRBV13 and J usage is TRBJ1-4; D is possibly TRBD1 (6 bases). The CDR3 covers 16 residues. Per germline, CDR1 PRHDT and CDR2 FYEKMQ (reference sequence). The ends were cut back, 4 bases at V and 4 bases at J, with 16 bases in the middle. The CDR3, as DNA: TGTGCCAGCAGCTACTCAACCCTAGGGGGTAATGAAAAACTGTTTTTT. Translated: CASSYSTLGGNEKLFF.

This rearrangement joins TRBV5-1 to TRBJ2-1; no reliable D call. The CDR3 runs to 12 residues. V was trimmed by 4 bases and J by 6 bases, leaving 8 bases between them. The germline V gene has CDR1 SGHRS and CDR2 YFSETQ. CDR3 region: CASSDLGNEQFF. The DNA of the CDR3 is TGCGCCAGCAGCGACCTAGGCAATGAGCAGTTCTTC.

The chain recombines TRBV21-1 with TRBJ2-2; the table assigns TRBD2, which was not confirmed against the DNA. TRBV21-1 is shown as a pseudogene. The CDR3 is 15 residues long. As DNA, the CDR3 is TGTGCCAGCAGCAAAGATCCGGGGAACACCGGGGAGCTGTTTTTT. Protein: CASSKDPGNTGELFF.

The chain recombines TRBV7-9 with TRBJ1-1; D perhaps matches TRBD1 (5 bases). Per germline, CDR1 SEHNR and CDR2 FQNEAQ (reference sequence). The CDR3 extends over 15 amino acids. V dropped 4 bases and J dropped 3 bases, with 15 bases sitting between them. The CDR3 nucleotides read TGTGCCAGCAGCTCGGCCCAGGGTGCGGACACTGAAGCTTTCTTT. Translating gives CASSSAQGADTEAFF.

V gene TRBV30 combines with J gene TRBJ1-6; no clear D. This CDR3 comprises 13 residues. Looked up from germline, CDR1 is GTSNPN and CDR2 is SVGIG (reference sequence). With 8 bases removed from V and 9 bases from J, the gap between germline ends came to 17 bases. CDR3 loop: CALLGRAGSPLHF. CDR3 nucleotides: TGTGCCCTTCTGGGGAGGGCCGGTTCACCCCTCCACTTT.

V and J are TRBV7-9 and TRBJ2-4; D is perhaps TRBD1 (6 bases). V lost 2 bases and J lost 4, with 9 bases in between. The CDR3 consists of 14 residues. CDR1 and CDR2 (germline): SEHNR, FQNEAQ (reference sequence). CDR3 nucleotide sequence: TGTGCCAGCAGCTTAACAGGGAGTAAAAACATTCAGTACTTC. This codes for CASSLTGSKNIQYF. Supplemented by reference TRBV7-9 and TRBJ2-4, the full variable domain reads DTGVSQNPRHKITKRGQNVTFRCDPISEHNRLYWYRQTLGQGPEFLTYFQNEAQLEKSRLLSDRFSAERPKGSFSTLEIQRTEQGDSAMYLCASSLTGSKNIQYFGAGTRLSVL.

The V call is TRBV7-7, the J call TRBJ1-3; D perhaps matches TRBD1 (6 bases). Germline CDR1 and CDR2: SSHAT and FNYEAQ (reference sequence). V was cut by 5 bases and J by 3 bases, with 14 bases left in between. The CDR3 loop spans 15 amino acids. This CDR3 reads CASSASQGYGNTIYF. The CDR3 DNA reads as TGTGCCAGCAGCGCCTCTCAGGGGTATGGAAACACCATATATTTT.

The count of this clone is one. The V gene is TRBV4-1, the J gene TRBJ1-2; D gene uncertain. CDR3 length: 13 residues. Germline CDR1 reads MGHRA; CDR2 reads YSYEKL. The V gene lost 1 base and the J gene lost 6 bases, with 9 bases spanning the gap. The DNA of the CDR3 is TGCGCCAGCAGCCAAGGTGGTCGAGATGGCTACACCTTC. Protein: CASSQGGRDGYTF.

The chain couples TRBV11-2 to TRBJ2-1, with D unresolved. Trimming removed 2 bases from V and 3 bases from J, with 5 bases in between. The CDR3 has 13 amino acids. Germline values: CDR1 SGHAT, CDR2 FQNNGV. CDR3 nucleotides: TGTGCCAGCAGCTTACGGAGCTACAATGAGCAGTTCTTC. Encoded protein: CASSLRSYNEQFF.

This chain connects TRBV6-5 to TRBJ2-1, with 11 bases matching TRBD2. The CDR3 is 16 residues long. Germline V gene lookup returns CDR1 MNHEY and CDR2 SVGAGI. After removal of 4 bases from V and 3 bases from J, the junction contained 5 bases not matched to a gene. The CDR3 sequence is CASSSGTSGSYNEQFF. The CDR3 nucleotides read TGTGCCAGCAGTTCCGGGACTAGCGGAAGCTACAATGAGCAGTTCTTC.

The rearrangement uses TRBV19 and TRBJ2-3, with 13 bases lining up with TRBD2. Losses at the gene ends were 5 bases for V and 2 bases for J; bases not matched to a gene: 10. Germline V CDR1 and CDR2: LNHDA, SQIVND (reference sequence). The CDR3 contains 18 residues. The CDR3 is CASSPRLAGGPDTDTQYF. The CDR3, as DNA: TGTGCCAGTAGTCCACGACTAGCGGGGGGTCCAGACACAGATACGCAGTATTTT. Based on the CDR3 plus reference TRBV19 and TRBJ2-3, the full variable domain is DGGITQSPKYLFRKEGQNVTLSCEQNLNHDAMYWYRQDPGQGLRLIYYSQIVNDFQKGDIAEGYSVSREKKESFPLTVTSAQKNPTAFYLCASSPRLAGGPDTDTQYFGPGTRLTVL.

This chain links TRBV4-1 with TRBJ1-1; 8 bases are shared with TRBD1. CDR1 is MGHRA, CDR2 YSYEKL, per germline. V shed 3 bases, J shed 0 bases, and the junction held 3 bases outside the gene matches. This CDR3 contains 15 residues. The DNA of the CDR3 is TGCGCCAGCAGCCACCGACAGGGGTTGAACACTGAAGCTTTCTTT. Its translation is CASSHRQGLNTEAFF.

This chain joins TRBV6-1 and TRBJ2-2, with 7 bases aligning to TRBD1. The CDR3 is 13 residues long. Per the germline V gene, CDR1 is MNHNS and CDR2 is SASEGT. Trimming at V came to 11 bases and at J to 4 bases, leaving 7 bases not matched to a gene. CDR3 region: CAGDSKGTGELFF. CDR3 sequence (DNA): TGTGCCGGGGACAGCAAAGGCACCGGGGAGCTGTTTTTT.

This chain joins TRBV6-6 and TRBJ1-3; a possible D gene is TRBD1 (5 bases). CDR1 and CDR2 from the germline V gene are MNHNY and SVGAGI (reference sequence). The CDR3 sequence is 14 residues long. Between the trimmed V and J ends, which lost 0 bases and 6 bases, there was a span of 9 bases. The CDR3 protein is CASSYSGVENTIYF. CDR3 DNA sequence: TGTGCCAGCAGTTACTCAGGGGTTGAAAACACCATATATTTT.

The V and J genes are TRBV27 and TRBJ2-3; D unresolved. From germline, CDR1 is MNHEY and CDR2 SMNVEV (reference sequence). The V and J ends lost 2 bases and 0 bases respectively, with 6 bases between them. This CDR3 region has 14 residues. The CDR3 DNA sequence: TGTGCCAGCAGTTTAGTCGGTAGCACAGATACGCAGTATTTT. It yields the protein CASSLVGSTDTQYF.

V gene TRBV11-3 combines with J gene TRBJ2-3; 7 bases are a match to TRBD2. The CDR3 runs to 15 residues. Germline V gene sequence: CDR1 SGHNT, CDR2 YENEEA. The V and J ends lost 5 bases and 2 bases, in that order; junction bases with no gene match: 7. The DNA for the CDR3 is TGTGCCAGCAGCCTAAGGGGACTACCCACAGATACGCAGTATTTT. Its protein is CASSLRGLPTDTQYF.